This TCR beta chain was captured in a study of regulatory T cells in long-lasting Graves disease. The TCR beta library used iRepertoire HTBI primers with Arm-PCR amplification of CDR3. Authors' processing steps: Across samples, 60 or so TRBV and around 14 TRBJ segments were found. From the multiplex PCR reads, TCRdb called clonotypes with MiXCR, one entry per CDR3 protein. The V and J calls were determined by TCRdb, not by the authors. The data show 560,000 or so distinct CDR3 sequences, 15% to 20% seen once. The germline V and J ends were trimmed by 7 bases and 1 base, with 20 bases remaining between them. Germline V gives CDR1 MNHNS, CDR2 SASEGT. This CDR3 has 18 residues. Sample time point: newly diagnosed GD, antithyroid drugs for less than 3 months. TCR sequences were obtained from RNA taken from PBMCs. The guidelines of the American Thyroid Association were the basis for diagnosing Graves' disease.

The same sample was also used in a study of T cells in Graves' hyperthyroidism and ophthalmopathy. As that study records: The TCR CDR3 first-round RT-PCR relied on the HTBI primer set. In blood, most of the thyroid clonotypes expanded above 0.001 were also present.

The sequencing used peripheral blood mononuclear cells (PBMCs), collected at new diagnosis, from a patient treated with antithyroid drugs. The TCR sequence derives from a man between 18 and 29 years old with Graves disease. The V and J genes are TRBV6-1 and TRBJ2-6, with D tentatively TRBD1 (5 bases). In DNA, the CDR3 is TGTGCCAGCAATAGCTGGGGCAAAATAGGATCTGGGGCCAACGTCCTGACTTTC. This sequence encodes CASNSWGKIGSGANVLTF.